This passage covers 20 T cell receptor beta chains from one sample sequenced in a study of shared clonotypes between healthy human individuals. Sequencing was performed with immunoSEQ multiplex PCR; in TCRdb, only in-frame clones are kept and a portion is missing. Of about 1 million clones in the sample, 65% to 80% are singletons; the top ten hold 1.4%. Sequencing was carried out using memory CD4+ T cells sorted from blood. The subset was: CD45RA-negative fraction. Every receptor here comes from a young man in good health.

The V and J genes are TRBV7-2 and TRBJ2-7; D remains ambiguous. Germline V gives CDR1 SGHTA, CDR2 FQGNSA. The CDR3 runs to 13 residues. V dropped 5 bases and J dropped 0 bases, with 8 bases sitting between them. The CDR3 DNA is TGTGCCAGCAGCCAGCAACCCTCCTACGAGCAGTACTTC. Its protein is CASSQQPSYEQYF.

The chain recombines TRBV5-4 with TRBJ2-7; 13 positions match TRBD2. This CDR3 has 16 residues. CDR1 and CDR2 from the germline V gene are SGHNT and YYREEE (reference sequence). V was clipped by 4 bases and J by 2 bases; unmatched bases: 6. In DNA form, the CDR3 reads TGTGCCAGCAGCAAGGGGGGGACTAGCGGGGCCTACGAGCAGTACTTC. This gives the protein CASSKGGTSGAYEQYF.

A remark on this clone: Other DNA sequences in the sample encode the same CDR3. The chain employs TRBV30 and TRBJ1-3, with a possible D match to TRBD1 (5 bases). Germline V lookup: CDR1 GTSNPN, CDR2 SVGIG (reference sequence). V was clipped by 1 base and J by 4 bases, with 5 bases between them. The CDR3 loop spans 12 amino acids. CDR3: CAWSDRGNTIYF. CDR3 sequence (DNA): TGTGCCTGGAGTGACAGGGGAAACACCATATATTTT.

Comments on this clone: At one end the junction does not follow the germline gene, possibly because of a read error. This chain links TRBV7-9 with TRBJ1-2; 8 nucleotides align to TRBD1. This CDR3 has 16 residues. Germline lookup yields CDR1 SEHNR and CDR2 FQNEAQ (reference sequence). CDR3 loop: CASSLASGGASYGYTF. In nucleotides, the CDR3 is TGTGCCAGCAGCCTAGCCTCAGGGGGCGCGTCCTATGGCTACACCTTC. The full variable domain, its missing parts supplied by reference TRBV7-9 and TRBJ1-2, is DTGVSQNPRHKITKRGQNVTFRCDPISEHNRLYWYRQTLGQGPEFLTYFQNEAQLEKSRLLSDRFSAERPKGSFSTLEIQRTEQGDSAMYLCASSLASGGASYGYTFGSGTRLTVV.

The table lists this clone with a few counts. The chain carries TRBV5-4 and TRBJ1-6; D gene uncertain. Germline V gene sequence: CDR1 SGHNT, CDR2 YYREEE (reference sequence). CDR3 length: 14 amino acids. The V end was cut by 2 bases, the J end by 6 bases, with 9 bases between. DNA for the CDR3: TGTGCCAGCAGCTTCGGCAGCAGTAATTCACCCCTCCACTTT. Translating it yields CASSFGSSNSPLHF.

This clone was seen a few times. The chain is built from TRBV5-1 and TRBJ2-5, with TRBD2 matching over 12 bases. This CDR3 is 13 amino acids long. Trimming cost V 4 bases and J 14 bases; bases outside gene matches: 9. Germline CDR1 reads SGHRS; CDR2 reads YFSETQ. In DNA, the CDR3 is TGCGCCAGCAGCGAGGAGGCGACTAGCGGGAGATACTTC. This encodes CASSEEATSGRYF.

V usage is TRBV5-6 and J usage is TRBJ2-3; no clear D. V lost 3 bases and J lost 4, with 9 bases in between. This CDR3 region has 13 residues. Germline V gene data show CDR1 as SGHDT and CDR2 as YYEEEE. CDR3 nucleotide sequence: TGTGCCAGCAGCTCCGGGCCCTCAGATACGCAGTATTTT. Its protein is CASSSGPSDTQYF.

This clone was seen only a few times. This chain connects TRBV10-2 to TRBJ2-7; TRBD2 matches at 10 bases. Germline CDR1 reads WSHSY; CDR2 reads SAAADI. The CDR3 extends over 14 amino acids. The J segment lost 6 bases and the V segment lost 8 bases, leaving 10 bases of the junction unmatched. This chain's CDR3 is CASGPGTSVAEQYF. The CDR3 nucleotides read TGCGCCAGCGGACCCGGGACTAGCGTCGCCGAGCAGTACTTC.

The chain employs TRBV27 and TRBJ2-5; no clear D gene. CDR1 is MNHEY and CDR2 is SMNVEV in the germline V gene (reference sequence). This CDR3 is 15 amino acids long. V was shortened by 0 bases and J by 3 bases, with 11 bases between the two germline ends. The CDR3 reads CASSLSFGVEETQYF. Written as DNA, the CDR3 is TGTGCCAGCAGTTTATCGTTTGGGGTTGAAGAGACCCAGTACTTC.

CDR3 sequence: CASSLGSQSYEQYF. The CDR3 bases are TGTGCCAGCAGCTTAGGTAGCCAATCCTACGAGCAGTACTTC. The rearrangement links TRBV7-9 to TRBJ2-7; D is ambiguous. The CDR3 contains 14 residues. Germline-derived CDR1 and CDR2 are SEHNR and FQNEAQ (reference sequence). The germline V and J ends were trimmed by 1 base and 1 base, with 8 bases remaining between them.

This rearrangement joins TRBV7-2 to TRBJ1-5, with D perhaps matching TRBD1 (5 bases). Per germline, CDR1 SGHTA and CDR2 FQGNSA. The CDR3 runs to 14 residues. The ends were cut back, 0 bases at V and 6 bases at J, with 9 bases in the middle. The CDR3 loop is CASSLAREIQPQHF. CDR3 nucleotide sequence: TGTGCCAGCAGCTTAGCCAGGGAGATTCAGCCCCAGCATTTT. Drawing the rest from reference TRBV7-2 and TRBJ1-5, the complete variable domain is GAGVSQSPSNKVTEKGKDVELRCDPISGHTALYWYRQSLGQGLEFLIYFQGNSAPDKSGLPSDRFSAERTGGSVSTLTIQRTQQEDSAVYLCASSLAREIQPQHFGDGTRLSIL.

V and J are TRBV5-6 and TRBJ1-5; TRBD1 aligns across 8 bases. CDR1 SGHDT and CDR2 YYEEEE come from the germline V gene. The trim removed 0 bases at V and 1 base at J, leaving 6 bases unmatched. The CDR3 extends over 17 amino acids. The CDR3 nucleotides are TGTGCCAGCAGCTTGGGGGCAGGGGGCTCCAGCAATCAGCCCCAGCATTTT. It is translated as CASSLGAGGSSNQPQHF.

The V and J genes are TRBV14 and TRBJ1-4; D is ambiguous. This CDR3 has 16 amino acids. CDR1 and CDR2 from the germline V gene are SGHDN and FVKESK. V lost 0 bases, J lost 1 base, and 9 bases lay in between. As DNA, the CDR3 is TGTGCCAGCAGCCAAGAACGCAGCCTAACTAATGAAAAACTGTTTTTT. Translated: CASSQERSLTNEKLFF.

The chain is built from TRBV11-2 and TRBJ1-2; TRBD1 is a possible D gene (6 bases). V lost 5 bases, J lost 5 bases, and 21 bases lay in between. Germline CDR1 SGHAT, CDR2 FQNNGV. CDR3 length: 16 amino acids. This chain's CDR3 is CASSPLQGRWGYGYTF. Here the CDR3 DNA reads TGTGCCAGCAGCCCCTTACAGGGTCGTTGGGGATATGGCTACACCTTC.

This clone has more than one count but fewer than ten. In DNA, the CDR3 is TGTGCCAGCTCACCGTCACGGGGAGCCACTGAAGCTTTCTTT. Its translation is CASSPSRGATEAFF. V and J are TRBV18 and TRBJ1-1; D is undetermined. Trimming removed 3 bases from V and 4 bases from J, with 12 bases in between. The CDR3 is 14 residues long. Germline CDR1 and CDR2: KGHSH and LQKENI.

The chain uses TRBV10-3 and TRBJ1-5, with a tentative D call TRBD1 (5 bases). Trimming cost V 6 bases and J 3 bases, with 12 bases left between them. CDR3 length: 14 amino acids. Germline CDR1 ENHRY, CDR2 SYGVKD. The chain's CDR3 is CAISDGQPNQPQHF. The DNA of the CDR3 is TGTGCCATCAGCGACGGACAACCCAATCAGCCCCAGCATTTT.

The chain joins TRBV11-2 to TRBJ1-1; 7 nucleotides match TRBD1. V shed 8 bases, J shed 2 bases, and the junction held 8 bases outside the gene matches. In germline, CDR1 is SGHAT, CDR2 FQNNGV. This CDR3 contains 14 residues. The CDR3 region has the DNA TGTGCCAGCGGTCGGACAGGTTCTAACACTGAAGCTTTCTTT. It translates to CASGRTGSNTEAFF.

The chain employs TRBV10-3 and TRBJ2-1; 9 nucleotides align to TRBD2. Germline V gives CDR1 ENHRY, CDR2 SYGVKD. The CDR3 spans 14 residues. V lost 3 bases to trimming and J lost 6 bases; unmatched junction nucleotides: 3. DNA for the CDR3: TGTGCCATCAGTGATAGTAGCGGGAGCAATGAGCAGTTCTTC. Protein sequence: CAISDSSGSNEQFF.

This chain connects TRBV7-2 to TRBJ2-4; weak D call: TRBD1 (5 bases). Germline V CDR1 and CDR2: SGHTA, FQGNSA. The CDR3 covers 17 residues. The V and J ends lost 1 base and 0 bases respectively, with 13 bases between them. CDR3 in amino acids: CASSLVDSPLAKNIQYF. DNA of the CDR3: TGTGCCAGCAGCTTAGTCGACAGCCCCCTAGCCAAAAACATTCAGTACTTC.

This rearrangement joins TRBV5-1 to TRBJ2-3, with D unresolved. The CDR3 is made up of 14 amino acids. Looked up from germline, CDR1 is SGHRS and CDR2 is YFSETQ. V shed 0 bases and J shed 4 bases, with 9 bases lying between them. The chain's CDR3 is CASSLERPADTQYF. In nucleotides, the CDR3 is TGCGCCAGCAGCTTGGAACGACCCGCAGATACGCAGTATTTT.